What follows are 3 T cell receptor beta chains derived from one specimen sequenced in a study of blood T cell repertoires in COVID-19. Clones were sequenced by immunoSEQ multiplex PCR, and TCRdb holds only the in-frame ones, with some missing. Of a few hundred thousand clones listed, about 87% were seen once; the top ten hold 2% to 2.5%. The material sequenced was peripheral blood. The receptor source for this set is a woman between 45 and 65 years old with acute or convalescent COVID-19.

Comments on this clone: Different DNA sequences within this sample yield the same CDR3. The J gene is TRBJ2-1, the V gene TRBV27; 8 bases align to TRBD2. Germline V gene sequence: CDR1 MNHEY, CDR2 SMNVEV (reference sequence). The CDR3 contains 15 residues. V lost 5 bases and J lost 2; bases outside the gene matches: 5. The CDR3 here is CASSLSGSPYNEQFF. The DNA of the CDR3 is TGTGCCAGCAGTCTCAGCGGGAGCCCCTACAATGAGCAGTTCTTC.

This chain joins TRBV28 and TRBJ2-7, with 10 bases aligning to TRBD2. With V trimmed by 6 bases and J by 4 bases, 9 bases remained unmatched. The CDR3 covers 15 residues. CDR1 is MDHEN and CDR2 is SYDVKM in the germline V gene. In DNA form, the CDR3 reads TGTGCCAGCAGACCGGTAGCGGGGGGCGCTTACGAGCAGTACTTC. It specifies CASRPVAGGAYEQYF.

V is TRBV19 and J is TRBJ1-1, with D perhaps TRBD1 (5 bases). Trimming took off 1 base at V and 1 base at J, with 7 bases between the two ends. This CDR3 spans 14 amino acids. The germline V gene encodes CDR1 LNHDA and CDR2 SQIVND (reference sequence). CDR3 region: CASSIGGGNTEAFF. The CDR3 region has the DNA TGTGCCAGTAGTATAGGCGGGGGGAACACTGAAGCTTTCTTT.